The 8 T cell receptor beta chains presented below share a single source sample, sequenced in a study of T cells in Graves' hyperthyroidism and ophthalmopathy. Researchers amplified the TCR beta CDR3 regions from RNA transcripts. The study used the HTBI primer set for a first-round RT-PCR of the TCR CDR3. TCRdb re-called the multiplex PCR reads with MiXCR, one entry per CDR3 protein. The top ten hold 7% to 9.5% of the sample, which has around 300,000 distinct CDR3 sequences, roughly 15% seen once. Sequenced sample: blood. The receptors derive from a woman in her 40s with Graves' hyperthyroidism.

The chain combines TRBV10-3 with TRBJ1-2; 11 bases map to TRBD1. Germline V CDR1 and CDR2: ENHRY, SYGVKD. This CDR3 contains 13 residues. V lost 10 bases, J lost 8 bases, and 9 bases stayed unmatched. CDR3 sequence: CASWTGGEKGYTF. The CDR3 region has the DNA TGTGCCAGCTGGACAGGGGGCGAGAAAGGCTACACCTTC.

This clonotype was detected many times. The chain recombines TRBV6-1 with TRBJ2-5, with 7 bases aligning to TRBD2. Trimming removed 5 bases from V and 5 bases from J; junction bases left unmatched: 5. Germline assignment: CDR1 MNHNS and CDR2 SASEGT. This CDR3 region has 13 residues. CDR3 sequence (DNA): TGTGCCAGCAGTTTCGGGGGAGGGGAGACCCAGTACTTC. Amino acids: CASSFGGGETQYF.

This clonotype was detected a few times. The gene calls are TRBV4-2 and TRBJ2-2; 7 bases line up with TRBD1. The length of the CDR3 is 18 residues. Trimming at V came to 4 bases and at J to 6 bases, leaving 17 bases not matched to a gene. Germline V lookup: CDR1 LGHNA, CDR2 YNFKEQ. The CDR3 DNA reads as TGTGCCAGCAGCCCGGGAAAATACTCCGGGACAGAGCCCGGGGAGCTGTTTTTT. Protein sequence: CASSPGKYSGTEPGELFF.

This clonotype was observed a few times. The V gene is TRBV12-5, the J gene TRBJ1-6; possibly TRBD1 for D (5 bases). V was pared by 0 bases and J by 8 bases, with 11 bases between. The CDR3 is 15 residues long. Germline V lookup: CDR1 LGHNT, CDR2 FRNRAP. The CDR3 nucleotides are TGTGCTAGTGGTTTGGTCGGGGCGGTGGATTCACCCCTCCACTTT. Translation: CASGLVGAVDSPLHF.

This sequence joins TRBV20-1 and TRBJ1-5, with a possible D match to TRBD1 (5 bases). This CDR3 has 12 amino acids. CDR1 DFQATT and CDR2 SNEGSKA come from the germline V gene (reference sequence). The chain's CDR3 is CSTGGSNQPQHF. The CDR3 DNA is TGCAGCACTGGGGGGTCCAATCAGCCCCAGCATTTT.

The chain is built from TRBV19 and TRBJ2-3; TRBD2 matches 8 bases. CDR3 size: 15 residues. Germline V CDR1 and CDR2: LNHDA, SQIVND (reference sequence). J gave up 1 base and V 4 bases, and 4 bases lay outside the gene matches. CDR3 sequence: CASSTHSGGTDTQYF. The CDR3 nucleotides read TGTGCCAGTAGTACGCATAGCGGGGGCACAGATACGCAGTATTTT.

In this sample, this clonotype turned up a few times. In nucleotides, the CDR3 is TGCAGTGCTAGTAACCTCTGGACTACGAGCTCCTACAATGAGCAGTTCTTC. Amino acid sequence: CSASNLWTTSSYNEQFF. The chain links TRBV20-1 to TRBJ2-1, with a possible D match to TRBD2 (6 bases). CDR1 is DFQATT, CDR2 SNEGSKA, per germline (reference sequence). This CDR3 is 17 amino acids long. Deletions cut 3 bases from V and 0 bases from J, with 18 bases between.

This clonotype was observed many times. V gene TRBV2 combines with J gene TRBJ2-7; 9 nucleotides line up with TRBD1. Germline CDR1 reads SNHLY; CDR2 reads FYNNEI. The CDR3 runs 14 residues. J gave up 3 bases and V 5 bases, and 5 bases lay outside the gene matches. In nucleotides, the CDR3 is TGTGCCAGCAGTCCGGACAGGGGAGGCTACGAGCAGTACTTC. This encodes CASSPDRGGYEQYF.